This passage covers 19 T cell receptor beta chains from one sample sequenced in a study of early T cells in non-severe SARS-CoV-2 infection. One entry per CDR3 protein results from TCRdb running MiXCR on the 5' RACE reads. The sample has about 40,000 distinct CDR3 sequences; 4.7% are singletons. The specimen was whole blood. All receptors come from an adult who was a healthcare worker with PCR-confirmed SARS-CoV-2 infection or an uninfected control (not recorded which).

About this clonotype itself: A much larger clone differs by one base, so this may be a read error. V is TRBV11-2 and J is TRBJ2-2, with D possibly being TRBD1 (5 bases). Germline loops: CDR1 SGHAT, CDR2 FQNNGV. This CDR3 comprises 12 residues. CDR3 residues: CASSRGTRELFF. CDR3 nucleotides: TGTGCCAGCAGTAGGGGCACCCGGGAGCTGTTTTTT.

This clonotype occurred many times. The CDR3 loop reads CSGRNTEAFF. CDR3 DNA sequence: TGCAGCGGGAGGAACACTGAAGCTTTCTTT. The chain has TRBV29-1 and TRBJ1-1; D ambiguous. This CDR3 has 10 residues. Trimming took 7 bases from V and 1 from J, leaving 4 bases between them. CDR1 SQVTM and CDR2 ANQGSEA come from the germline V gene.

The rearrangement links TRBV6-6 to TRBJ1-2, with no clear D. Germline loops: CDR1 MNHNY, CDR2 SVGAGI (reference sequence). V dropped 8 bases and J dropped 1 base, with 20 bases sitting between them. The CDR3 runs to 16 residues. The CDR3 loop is CASDSNPGQFNYGYTF. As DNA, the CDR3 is TGTGCCAGCGACTCTAATCCCGGCCAATTTAACTATGGCTACACCTTC.

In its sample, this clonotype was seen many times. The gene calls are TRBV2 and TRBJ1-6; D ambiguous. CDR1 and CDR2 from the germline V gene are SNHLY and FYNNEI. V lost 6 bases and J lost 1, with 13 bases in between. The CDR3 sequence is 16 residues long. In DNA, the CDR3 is TGTGCCAGCAGCACTTGGGGTGAATCCTATAATTCACCCCTCCACTTT. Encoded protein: CASSTWGESYNSPLHF. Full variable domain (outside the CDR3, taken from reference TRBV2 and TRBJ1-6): EPEVTQTPSHQVTQMGQEVILRCVPISNHLYFYWYRQILGQKVEFLVSFYNNEISEKSEIFDDQFSVERPDGSNFTLKIRSTKLEDSAMYFCASSTWGESYNSPLHFGNGTRLTVT.

The CDR3 here is CASSLIGETQYF. The DNA of the CDR3 is TGCGCCAGCAGCCTGATAGGAGAGACCCAGTACTTC. J is TRBJ2-5 and V is TRBV5-1, with unresolved D. Germline V gene data show CDR1 as SGHRS and CDR2 as YFSETQ. The CDR3 loop spans 12 amino acids. The germline V and J ends were trimmed by 4 bases and 4 bases, with 8 bases remaining between them.

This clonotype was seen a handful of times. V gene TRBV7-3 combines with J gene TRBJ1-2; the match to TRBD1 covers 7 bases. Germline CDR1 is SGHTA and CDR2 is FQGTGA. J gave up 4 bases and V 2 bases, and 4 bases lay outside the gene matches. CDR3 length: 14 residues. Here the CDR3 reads CASSLGDSSYGYTF. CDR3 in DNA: TGTGCCAGCAGCTTAGGGGACAGCTCCTATGGCTACACCTTC.

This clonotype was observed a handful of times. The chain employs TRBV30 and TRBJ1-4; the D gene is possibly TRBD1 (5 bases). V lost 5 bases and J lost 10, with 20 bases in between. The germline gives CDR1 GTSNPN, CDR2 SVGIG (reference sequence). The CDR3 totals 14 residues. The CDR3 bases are TGTGCCTGGGGTGGAGGCGGGGCGCTGGGAAAACTGTTTTTT. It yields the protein CAWGGGGALGKLFF.

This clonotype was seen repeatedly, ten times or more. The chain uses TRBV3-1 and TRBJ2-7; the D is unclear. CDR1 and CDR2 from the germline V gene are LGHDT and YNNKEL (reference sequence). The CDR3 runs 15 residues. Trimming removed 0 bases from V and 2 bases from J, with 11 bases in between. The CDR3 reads CASSQDSAPTYEQYF. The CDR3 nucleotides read TGTGCCAGCAGCCAAGATTCTGCTCCTACCTACGAGCAGTACTTC.

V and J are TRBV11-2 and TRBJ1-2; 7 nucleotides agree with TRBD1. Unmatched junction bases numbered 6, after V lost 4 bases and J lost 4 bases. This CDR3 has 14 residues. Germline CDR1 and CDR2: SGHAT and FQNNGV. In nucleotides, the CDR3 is TGTGCCAGCAGCTCTGGGGACAGTCGCTATGGCTACACCTTC. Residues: CASSSGDSRYGYTF. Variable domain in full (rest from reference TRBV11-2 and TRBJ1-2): EAGVAQSPRYKIIEKRQSVAFWCNPISGHATLYWYQQILGQGPKLLIQFQNNGVVDDSQLPKDRFSAERLKGVDSTLKIQPAKLEDSAVYLCASSSGDSRYGYTFGSGTRLTVV.

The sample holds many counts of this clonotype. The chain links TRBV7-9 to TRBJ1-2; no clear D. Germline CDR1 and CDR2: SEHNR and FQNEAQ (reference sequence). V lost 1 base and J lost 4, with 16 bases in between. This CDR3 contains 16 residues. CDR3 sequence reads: CASSLGHGWESYGYTF. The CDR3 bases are TGTGCCAGCAGCTTAGGCCACGGTTGGGAGAGCTATGGCTACACCTTC.

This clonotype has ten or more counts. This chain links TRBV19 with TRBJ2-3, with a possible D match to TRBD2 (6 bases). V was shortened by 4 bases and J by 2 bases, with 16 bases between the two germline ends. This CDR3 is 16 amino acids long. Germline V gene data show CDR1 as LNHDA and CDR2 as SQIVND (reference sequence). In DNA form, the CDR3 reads TGTGCCAGTAGTAAATATAGCGGTACTGCCACAGATACGCAGTATTTT. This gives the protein CASSKYSGTATDTQYF.

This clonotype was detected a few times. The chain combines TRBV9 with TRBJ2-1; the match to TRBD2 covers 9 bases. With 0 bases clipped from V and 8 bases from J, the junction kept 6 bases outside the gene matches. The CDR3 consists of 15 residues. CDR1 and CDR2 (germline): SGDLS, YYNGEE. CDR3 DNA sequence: TGTGCCAGCAGCGTAGGTAGCGGGAGCCTCGATGAGCAGTTCTTC. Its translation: CASSVGSGSLDEQFF.

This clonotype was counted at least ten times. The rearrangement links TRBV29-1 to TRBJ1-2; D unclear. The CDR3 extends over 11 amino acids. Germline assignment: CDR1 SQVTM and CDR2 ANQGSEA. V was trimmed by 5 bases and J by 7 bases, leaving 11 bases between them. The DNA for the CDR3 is TGCAGCGTTCCGCGGCGCGGTGGCTACACCTTC. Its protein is CSVPRRGGYTF. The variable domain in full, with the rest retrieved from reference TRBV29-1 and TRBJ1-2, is SAVISQKPSRDICQRGTSLTIQCQVDSQVTMMFWYRQQPGQSLTLIATANQGSEATYESGFVIDKFPISRPNLTFSTLTVSNMSPEDSSIYLCSVPRRGGYTFGSGTRLTVV.

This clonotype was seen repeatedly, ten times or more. CDR3: CASSAGQGGNEQFF. The DNA of the CDR3 is TGTGCCAGCAGCGCGGGACAGGGAGGGAATGAGCAGTTCTTC. The chain combines TRBV7-6 with TRBJ2-1, with 9 nucleotides matching TRBD1. V was clipped by 5 bases and J by 7 bases; unmatched bases: 6. CDR1 is SGHVS and CDR2 is FNYEAQ in the germline V gene. The CDR3 runs 14 residues.

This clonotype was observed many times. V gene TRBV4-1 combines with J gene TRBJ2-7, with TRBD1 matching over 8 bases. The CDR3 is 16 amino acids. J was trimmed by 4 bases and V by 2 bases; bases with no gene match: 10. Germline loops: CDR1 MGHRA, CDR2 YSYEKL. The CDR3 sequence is CASSQPSRTGQYEQYF. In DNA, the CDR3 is TGCGCCAGCAGCCAACCTTCGCGGACAGGGCAATACGAGCAGTACTTC.

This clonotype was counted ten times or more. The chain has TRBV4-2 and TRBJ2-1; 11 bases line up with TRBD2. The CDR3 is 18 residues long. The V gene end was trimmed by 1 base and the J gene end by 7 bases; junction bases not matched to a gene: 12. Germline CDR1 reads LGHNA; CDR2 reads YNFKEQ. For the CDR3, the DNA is TGTGCCAGCAGCCAAGTTAAGGTAGCGGGAGGGCCTGGTAATGAGCAGTTCTTC. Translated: CASSQVKVAGGPGNEQFF.

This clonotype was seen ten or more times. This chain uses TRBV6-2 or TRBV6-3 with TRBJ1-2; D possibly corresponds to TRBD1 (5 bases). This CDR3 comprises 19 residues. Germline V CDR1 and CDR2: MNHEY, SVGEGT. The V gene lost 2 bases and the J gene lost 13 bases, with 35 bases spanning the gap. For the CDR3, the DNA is TGTGCCAGCAGTTACCACTCGACGTTGGGAAACCGGGACCCCAGTCGTTTCACCTTC. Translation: CASSYHSTLGNRDPSRFTF.

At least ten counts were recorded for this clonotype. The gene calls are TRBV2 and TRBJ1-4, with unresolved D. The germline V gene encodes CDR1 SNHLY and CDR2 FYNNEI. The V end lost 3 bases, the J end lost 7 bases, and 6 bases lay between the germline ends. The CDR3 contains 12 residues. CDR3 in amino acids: CASSEIGEKLFF. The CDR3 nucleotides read TGTGCCAGCAGTGAGATCGGTGAAAAACTGTTTTTT.

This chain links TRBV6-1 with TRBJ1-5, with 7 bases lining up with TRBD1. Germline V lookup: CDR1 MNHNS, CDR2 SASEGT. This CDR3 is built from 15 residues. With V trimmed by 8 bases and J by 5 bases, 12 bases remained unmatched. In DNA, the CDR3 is TGTGCCAGCGGGAGACAGGGCGGGAGCGATCAGCCCCAGCATTTT. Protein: CASGRQGGSDQPQHF.